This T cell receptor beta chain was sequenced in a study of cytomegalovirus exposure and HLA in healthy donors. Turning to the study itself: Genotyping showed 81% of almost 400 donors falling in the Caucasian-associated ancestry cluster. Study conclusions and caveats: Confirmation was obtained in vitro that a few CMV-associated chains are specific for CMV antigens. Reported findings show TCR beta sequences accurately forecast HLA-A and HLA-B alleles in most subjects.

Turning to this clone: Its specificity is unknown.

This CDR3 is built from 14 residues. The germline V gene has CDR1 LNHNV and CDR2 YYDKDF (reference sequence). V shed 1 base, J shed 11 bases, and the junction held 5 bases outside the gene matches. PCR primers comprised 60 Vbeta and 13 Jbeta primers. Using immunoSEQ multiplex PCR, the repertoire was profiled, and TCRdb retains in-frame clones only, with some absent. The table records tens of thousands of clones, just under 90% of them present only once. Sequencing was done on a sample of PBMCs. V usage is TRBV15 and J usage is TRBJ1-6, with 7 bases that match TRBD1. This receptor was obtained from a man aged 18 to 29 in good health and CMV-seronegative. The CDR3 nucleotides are TGTGCCACCAGCAGAGGGGACAGTTCGCCACCCCTCCACTTT. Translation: CATSRGDSSPPLHF. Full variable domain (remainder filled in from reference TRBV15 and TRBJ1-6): DAMVIQNPRYQVTQFGKPVTLSCSQTLNHNVMYWYQQKSSQAPKLLFHYYDKDFNNEADTPDNFQSRRPNTSFCFLDIRSPGLGDTAMYLCATSRGDSSPPLHFGNGTRLTVT.